The T cell receptor beta chain described here comes from a study of cytomegalovirus exposure and HLA in healthy donors. Study results and limitations: There were a few CMV-associated chains whose specificity for CMV antigens was confirmed in vitro.

Data came from immunoSEQ multiplex PCR; TCRdb stores just in-frame clones and leaves some out. The sample lists roughly 180,000 clones, about four fifths seen once, with around 6.7% in the top ten. The CDR3 loop spans 14 amino acids. Germline V gene lookup returns CDR1 LGHNA and CDR2 YSLEER. The junction had 6 bases not matched to a gene; V was cut back by 4 bases and J by 7 bases. This clone was detected a few times. Antigen specificity is unknown. This rearrangement joins TRBV4-3 to TRBJ1-5, with 8 nucleotides matching TRBD1. The sequencing input was PBMCs. The sequence was collected from a man between 18 and 29 years old in good health and CMV-seropositive. The CDR3 DNA reads TGCGCCAGCAGCCCGGACAGGGTCGGCCAGCCCCAGCATTTT. Translated: CASSPDRVGQPQHF.